These 22 T cell receptor beta chains share one sample of origin, sequenced in a study of T cells in Graves' hyperthyroidism and ophthalmopathy. Authors of the study amplified TCR beta CDR3 regions from RNA transcripts. HTBI primers were the set used in a first-round RT-PCR of the TCR CDR3. TCRdb re-called the multiplex PCR reads through MiXCR, storing one row per CDR3 protein. The sample has under 350,000 distinct CDR3 sequences, approximately 14% seen once. Input material: blood. These receptors came from a woman aged 35 to 49 with Graves' hyperthyroidism.

Many counts were recorded for this clonotype. The chain couples TRBV11-2 to TRBJ2-3, with a possible D match to TRBD2 (5 bases). Deletions cut 5 bases from V and 0 bases from J, with 9 bases between. The CDR3 sequence is 14 residues long. Germline CDR1 is SGHAT and CDR2 is FQNNGV. CDR3 amino acids: CASSGGPSTDTQYF. The CDR3 coding sequence is TGTGCCAGCAGCGGAGGACCCAGCACAGATACGCAGTATTTT.

The chain uses TRBV7-9 and TRBJ2-3, with 10 bases fitting TRBD2. Germline CDR1 is SEHNR and CDR2 is FQNEAQ (reference sequence). The V gene end was trimmed by 1 base and the J gene end by 2 bases; junction bases not matched to a gene: 15. The CDR3 loop spans 20 amino acids. CDR3 sequence (DNA): TGTGCCAGCAGCTTAGTGGGCACCTTATCTAGCGGGAGTGCCACAGATACGCAGTATTTT. As protein: CASSLVGTLSSGSATDTQYF.

At least ten counts were recorded for this clonotype. The chain's CDR3 is CASRPSGARLVNTEAFF. The CDR3 DNA is TGTGCCAGCAGGCCCTCCGGGGCCCGATTGGTGAACACTGAAGCTTTCTTT. The rearrangement links TRBV28 to TRBJ1-1; TRBD1 is a possible D gene (5 bases). The CDR3 covers 17 residues. Trimming stripped 6 bases from V and 0 bases from J, with 20 bases between. CDR1 MDHEN and CDR2 SYDVKM come from the germline V gene.

The chain employs TRBV10-3 and TRBJ2-3, with 8 positions matching TRBD2. Germline CDR1 reads ENHRY; CDR2 reads SYGVKD. The V and J ends lost 8 bases and 10 bases, in that order; junction bases with no gene match: 14. The CDR3 loop spans 14 amino acids. The CDR3 nucleotides read TGTGCCATCCGCCCGGGAAGCGGGAGTGTTCCGCAGTATTTT. Translation gives CAIRPGSGSVPQYF.

This clonotype has a handful of counts. V is TRBV5-1 and J is TRBJ2-2; TRBD1 might be the D (6 bases). This CDR3 spans 14 amino acids. Trimming pared 2 bases from V and 4 bases from J, leaving 9 bases between. Germline V gene data show CDR1 as SGHRS and CDR2 as YFSETQ. The CDR3 DNA is TGCGCCAGCAGCTTAGGCAGGGGCACCGGGGAGCTGTTTTTT. It yields the protein CASSLGRGTGELFF.

This clonotype has ten or more counts. The chain is built from TRBV30 and TRBJ1-1; D gene unclear. This CDR3 region has 12 residues. The V gene's germline CDR1 is GTSNPN and CDR2 SVGIG (reference sequence). V lost 5 bases, J lost 5 bases, and 12 bases lay in between. In DNA form, the CDR3 reads TGTGCCTGGGGACGGGAGATGACTGAAGCTTTCTTT. Encoded protein: CAWGREMTEAFF.

The table lists this clonotype with a few counts. The chain carries TRBV5-4 and TRBJ1-2; 9 nucleotides match TRBD1. This CDR3 is 14 amino acids long. V shed 5 bases, J shed 5 bases, and the junction held 7 bases outside the gene matches. Germline V CDR1 and CDR2: SGHNT, YYREEE (reference sequence). The CDR3, as DNA: TGTGCCAGCAGTCGGGGGACAGGGATATATGGCTACACCTTC. Translating gives CASSRGTGIYGYTF.

The gene calls are TRBV27 and TRBJ2-4, with 8 nucleotides matching TRBD2. This CDR3 comprises 14 residues. Trimming at V came to 6 bases and at J to 7 bases, leaving 8 bases not matched to a gene. From germline, CDR1 is MNHEY and CDR2 SMNVEV (reference sequence). The CDR3 spells CASRTAGVGNIQYF. CDR3 DNA: TGTGCCAGCAGGACAGCGGGGGTGGGGAACATTCAGTACTTC.

This clonotype was found a few times. The CDR3: CASSSQAGVGELFF. DNA for the CDR3: TGTGCCAGCAGTTCCCAAGCGGGGGTCGGGGAGCTGTTTTTT. The chain links TRBV7-9 to TRBJ2-2, with 8 bases fitting TRBD2. The germline V gene encodes CDR1 SEHNR and CDR2 FQNEAQ (reference sequence). V was clipped by 6 bases and J by 7 bases; unmatched bases: 7. The CDR3 length is 14 residues.

This clonotype has only a few counts. The chain combines TRBV20-1 with TRBJ2-3, with TRBD2 identical over 12 bases. Germline values: CDR1 DFQATT, CDR2 SNEGSKA (reference sequence). V was pared by 5 bases and J by 4 bases, with 13 bases of the junction left unmatched. The CDR3 runs 17 residues. In DNA, the CDR3 is TGCAGTGCTCCAGCCACGAGGACTAGCGGGAATTCAGATACGCAGTATTTT. As protein: CSAPATRTSGNSDTQYF.

The table lists this clonotype with many counts. V gene TRBV2 combines with J gene TRBJ2-2; the match to TRBD2 covers 8 bases. The length of the CDR3 is 15 residues. V lost 7 bases to trimming and J lost 0 bases; unmatched junction nucleotides: 4. Germline V gene sequence: CDR1 SNHLY, CDR2 FYNNEI. CDR3: CASIRLATNTGELFF. For the CDR3, the DNA is TGTGCCAGCATTCGACTAGCGACGAACACCGGGGAGCTGTTTTTT.

This clonotype was seen ten or more times. The chain couples TRBV25-1 to TRBJ2-7; possible D gene TRBD1, 5 bases. This CDR3 region has 11 residues. V was trimmed by 4 bases and J by 6 bases, leaving 7 bases between them. In germline, CDR1 is MGHDK, CDR2 SYGVNS. The CDR3 loop reads CASSVGAEQYF. CDR3 DNA: TGTGCCAGCAGTGTAGGGGCCGAGCAGTACTTC.

This clonotype has ten or more counts. The V call is TRBV14, the J call TRBJ2-3; D remains ambiguous. V lost 1 base and J 5 bases, leaving 7 bases between the germline ends. Germline CDR1 and CDR2: SGHDN and FVKESK. The CDR3 spans 13 residues. CDR3 protein: CASSQGVRDTQYF. As DNA, the CDR3 is TGTGCCAGCAGCCAAGGGGTTAGAGATACGCAGTATTTT.

V usage is TRBV13 and J usage is TRBJ2-1, with 11 bases that match TRBD2. This CDR3 spans 16 amino acids. Unmatched junction bases numbered 7, after V lost 5 bases and J lost 4 bases. In germline, CDR1 is PRHDT, CDR2 FYEKMQ (reference sequence). The CDR3 is CASSVTTSGMYNEQFF. In DNA form, the CDR3 reads TGTGCCAGCAGCGTAACGACTAGCGGGATGTACAATGAGCAGTTCTTC. The whole variable domain, remainder taken from reference TRBV13 and TRBJ2-1, is AAGVIQSPRHLIKEKRETATLKCYPIPRHDTVYWYQQGPGQDPQFLISFYEKMQSDKGSIPDRFSAQQFSDYHSELNMSSLELGDSALYFCASSVTTSGMYNEQFFGPGTRLTVL.

CDR3 DNA sequence: TGTGCCAGCAGTTACTCGGTTCCTAACTATGGCTACACCTTC. Encoded protein: CASSYSVPNYGYTF. J is TRBJ1-2 and V is TRBV6-5, with D uncertain. CDR3 length: 14 residues. Germline lookup yields CDR1 MNHEY and CDR2 SVGAGI. V was cut by 0 bases and J by 0 bases, with 5 bases left in between.

This clonotype was observed many times. The chain is built from TRBV6-5 and TRBJ1-1; D remains unclear. The V gene lost 0 bases and the J gene lost 2 bases, with 10 bases spanning the gap. Germline V gene data show CDR1 as MNHEY and CDR2 as SVGAGI. The CDR3 runs to 15 residues. CDR3 sequence reads: CASSYSMASNTEAFF. DNA of the CDR3: TGTGCCAGCAGTTACTCGATGGCATCTAACACTGAAGCTTTCTTT.

This clonotype was recorded at least ten times. The chain is built from TRBV29-1 and TRBJ2-7; 8 nucleotides match TRBD1. Trimming at V came to 6 bases and at J to 4 bases, leaving 8 bases not matched to a gene. CDR1 and CDR2 from the germline V gene are SQVTM and ANQGSEA. The CDR3 loop spans 13 amino acids. For the CDR3, the DNA is TGCAGCGTACTACTGGACAGGGTATACGAGCAGTACTTC. This sequence encodes CSVLLDRVYEQYF.

This clonotype occurred many times. The V gene is TRBV5-8, the J gene TRBJ1-5; weak D call: TRBD1 (6 bases). The CDR3 contains 18 residues. The V end lost 2 bases, the J end lost 1 base, and 19 bases lay between the germline ends. CDR1 is SGHTS, CDR2 YDEGEE, per germline. The CDR3 here is CASSLSPGQHWSNQPQHF. The DNA of the CDR3 is TGTGCCAGCAGCTTATCTCCGGGACAACATTGGAGCAATCAGCCCCAGCATTTT.

This clonotype was seen many times. The V gene is TRBV27, the J gene TRBJ1-6; tentative D call: TRBD1 (5 bases). Germline V lookup: CDR1 MNHEY, CDR2 SMNVEV (reference sequence). This CDR3 comprises 14 residues. Trimming cost V 6 bases and J 7 bases, with 13 bases left between them. The CDR3 loop is CASSLWGGNSPLHF. The CDR3 coding sequence is TGTGCCAGCAGCCTCTGGGGCGGCAATTCACCCCTCCACTTT.

The gene calls are TRBV20-1 and TRBJ1-2; D perhaps matches TRBD1 (5 bases). V lost 7 bases to trimming and J lost 8 bases, with 14 bases between them. Germline V gene sequence: CDR1 DFQATT, CDR2 SNEGSKA (reference sequence). The CDR3 contains 11 residues. The CDR3 spells CSGDGGVGYTF. As DNA, the CDR3 is TGCAGTGGAGACGGGGGTGTCGGCTACACCTTC.

This clonotype was detected many times. The chain uses TRBV5-5 and TRBJ2-5, with 10 bases lining up with TRBD1. The junction had 5 bases not matched to a gene; V was cut back by 4 bases and J by 5 bases. CDR3 length equals 14 residues. Germline CDR1 is SGHKS and CDR2 is YYEKEE (reference sequence). The CDR3: CASSTGQGRETQYF. The CDR3 bases are TGTGCCAGCAGCACGGGACAGGGGAGGGAGACCCAGTACTTC.

This clonotype has a count of ten or more. A junction boundary mismatches the germline segment, possibly from a read error. CDR3 nucleotides: TGTGCCAACAGTAGGTCTTTCTCCTACAATGAGCAGTTCTTC. This encodes CANSRSFSYNEQFF. This chain connects TRBV2 to TRBJ2-1; D remains unclear. Germline lookup yields CDR1 SNHLY and CDR2 FYNNEI. This CDR3 region has 14 residues.